Following are 11 T cell receptor beta chains from one sample sequenced in a study of neoadjuvant anti-PD-1 for oral cavity cancer. Sequencing used immunoSEQ multiplex PCR; TCRdb keeps in-frame clones, though not all of them. The sample has thousands of clones, about 60% seen once. Source: tumor tissue, taken before nivolumab (anti-PD-1) treatment. The source of these receptors is a person aged 40 to 85 with oral cavity squamous cell carcinoma.

This clone appeared a single time. The chain links TRBV5-1 to TRBJ2-5; D could derive from TRBD1 or TRBD2 (5 bases each). This CDR3 has 13 amino acids. The V gene's germline CDR1 is SGHRS and CDR2 YFSETQ. Trimming pared 4 bases from V and 4 bases from J, leaving 11 bases between. CDR3 residues: CASSLRGAETQYF. Here the CDR3 DNA reads TGCGCCAGCAGCCTCCGAGGGGCAGAGACCCAGTACTTC.

This clone was observed a few times. The CDR3 sequence: CASRDEKLFF. In DNA, the CDR3 is TGTGCCAGTAGGGATGAAAAACTGTTTTTT. The V and J genes are TRBV19 and TRBJ1-4; D gene uncertain. The CDR3 is 10 amino acids. Per germline, CDR1 LNHDA and CDR2 SQIVND (reference sequence). Trimming took 6 bases from V and 6 from J, leaving 2 bases between them.

This clone was seen more than once but under ten times. The V call is TRBV29-1, the J call TRBJ1-2, with D perhaps TRBD1 (6 bases). V lost 7 bases and J lost 5, with 26 bases in between. Germline CDR1 reads SQVTM; CDR2 reads ANQGSEA. This CDR3 contains 16 residues. CDR3 amino acids: CSAQGRGARGEYGYTF. CDR3 nucleotides: TGCAGCGCTCAAGGGCGGGGCGCGAGGGGGGAGTATGGCTACACCTTC.

The V and J genes are TRBV7-8 and TRBJ2-7; tentatively, D is TRBD1 (5 bases). Trimming stripped 1 base from V and 4 bases from J, with 14 bases between. There are 15 residues in the CDR3. CDR1 SGHVS and CDR2 FQNEAQ come from the germline V gene. CDR3 in DNA: TGTGCCAGCAGCTTAGTAGACAGCCCCAATTACGAGCAGTACTTC. Translating gives CASSLVDSPNYEQYF. The full variable domain, completed using reference TRBV7-8 and TRBJ2-7, is GAGVSQSPRYKVAKRGQDVALRCDPISGHVSLFWYQQALGQGPEFLTYFQNEAQLDKSGLPSDRFFAERPEGSVSTLKIQRTQQEDSAVYLCASSLVDSPNYEQYFGPGTRLTVT.

This clone occurred a few times. V usage is TRBV19 and J usage is TRBJ1-1; D remains unclear. V was shortened by 4 bases and J by 0 bases, with 9 bases between the two germline ends. CDR1 is LNHDA, CDR2 SQIVND, per germline (reference sequence). This CDR3 contains 14 residues. Written as DNA, the CDR3 is TGTGCCAGTAGTACGACGGAGATGAACACTGAAGCTTTCTTT. Translation: CASSTTEMNTEAFF.

This clone has just one count. V usage is TRBV25-1 and J usage is TRBJ2-1, with TRBD2 matching over 14 bases. Germline V lookup: CDR1 MGHDK, CDR2 SYGVNS. There are 14 residues in the CDR3. V was pared by 6 bases and J by 5 bases, with 0 bases of the junction left unmatched. The CDR3 sequence: CASRTSGGDNEQFF. The CDR3 region has the DNA TGTGCCAGCAGGACTAGCGGGGGGGACAATGAGCAGTTCTTC.

This clone has only a few counts. CDR3 loop: CASSFTVGWDTEAFF. The CDR3, as DNA: TGTGCCAGCAGTTTCACAGTGGGATGGGACACTGAAGCTTTCTTT. The V call is TRBV6-5, the J call TRBJ1-1; D gene ambiguous. The CDR3 has 15 amino acids. Germline lookup yields CDR1 MNHEY and CDR2 SVGAGI. The V gene lost 4 bases and the J gene lost 3 bases, with 15 bases spanning the gap.

The V call is TRBV5-1, the J call TRBJ1-2; D perhaps matches TRBD1 (5 bases). V lost 0 bases, J lost 6 bases, and 18 bases lay in between. CDR1 and CDR2 from the germline V gene are SGHRS and YFSETQ. This CDR3 has 16 amino acids. CDR3 nucleotides: TGCGCCAGCAGCTTGGCCCCACCGGCGGGGGAAAATGGCTACACCTTC. This codes for CASSLAPPAGENGYTF.

The chain uses TRBV27 and TRBJ2-7; 7 bases fit TRBD1. The germline V gene encodes CDR1 MNHEY and CDR2 SMNVEV (reference sequence). This CDR3 is 14 amino acids long. V lost 5 bases, J lost 5 bases, and 9 bases stayed unmatched. The CDR3 sequence is CASSTRQGRDEQYF. For the CDR3, the DNA is TGTGCCAGCAGTACCCGACAGGGAAGAGACGAGCAGTACTTC.

V gene TRBV14 combines with J gene TRBJ2-5; 7 bases match TRBD2. Germline CDR1 SGHDN, CDR2 FVKESK. The V and J ends lost 0 bases and 4 bases, in that order; junction bases with no gene match: 5. The CDR3 runs 15 residues. CDR3 amino acids: CASSQDQLARETQYF. The CDR3 region has the DNA TGTGCCAGCAGCCAAGATCAACTAGCGAGAGAGACCCAGTACTTC.

This rearrangement joins TRBV28 to TRBJ2-3; D remains unclear. The V gene lost 7 bases and the J gene lost 0 bases, with 14 bases spanning the gap. Germline loops: CDR1 MDHEN, CDR2 SYDVKM. The CDR3 consists of 15 residues. CDR3 in DNA: TGTGCCAGCATCCCCCTACTTTCTAGCACAGATACGCAGTATTTT. Residues: CASIPLLSSTDTQYF.